One and the same sample provided the 4 T cell receptor beta chains below, sequenced in a study of blood T cell repertoires in COVID-19. The repertoire was sequenced with immunoSEQ multiplex PCR; TCRdb's copy has only in-frame clones and lacks some. Here the sample spans around 320,000 clones, around 90% being singletons. Sequencing was carried out using PBMCs or T cells enriched from blood (not recorded which). All receptors derive from a woman younger than 35 with acute COVID-19.

This clone turned up a few times. The CDR3 nucleotides read TGTGCCAGCAGTTTGGTAAGGAGAGCGTCTCGGGAGCAGTACTTC. Its translation is CASSLVRRASREQYF. The chain employs TRBV28 and TRBJ2-7; D gene uncertain. Per the germline V gene, CDR1 is MDHEN and CDR2 is SYDVKM. The germline V and J ends were trimmed by 3 bases and 7 bases, with 19 bases remaining between them. The CDR3 length is 15 residues.

J is TRBJ1-2 and V is TRBV11-2, with a tentative D call TRBD1 (6 bases). The CDR3 contains 16 residues. Germline V gene data show CDR1 as SGHAT and CDR2 as FQNNGV. The V end lost 0 bases, the J end lost 7 bases, and 18 bases lay between the germline ends. CDR3 sequence: CASSLDLAPRGPGYTF. For the CDR3, the DNA is TGTGCCAGCAGCTTAGATTTAGCCCCCAGGGGACCTGGCTACACCTTC.

This clone was detected once. The genes are TRBV4-2 and TRBJ2-5, with 8 bases identical to TRBD2. The CDR3 extends over 19 amino acids. Germline V gene lookup returns CDR1 LGHNA and CDR2 YNFKEQ. With V trimmed by 1 base and J by 1 base, 14 bases remained unmatched. The CDR3 here is CASSQGVRPGRGVQETQYF. The DNA for the CDR3 is TGTGCCAGCAGCCAAGGGGTTCGTCCCGGGAGGGGGGTCCAAGAGACCCAGTACTTC.

V is TRBV25-1 and J is TRBJ1-2; 8 bases agree with TRBD1. The CDR3 spans 14 residues. V shed 8 bases and J 6 bases; nucleotides not matched to a gene: 11. Germline-derived CDR1 and CDR2 are MGHDK and SYGVNS. CDR3 sequence: CASVGQGLLNGYTF. The CDR3 DNA reads as TGTGCCAGCGTTGGACAGGGCCTTTTGAATGGCTACACCTTC.